The 15 T cell receptor beta chains below all came from one sample that was sequenced in a study of a mutant IDH1 vaccine in newly diagnosed glioma. Sequencing was performed with immunoSEQ multiplex PCR; in TCRdb, only in-frame clones are kept and a portion is missing. The table shows fewer than 55,000 clones, with about 86% occurring only once. The time point denotes: week 35, safety follow-up. Doses consisted of 300 ug of mutant IDH1 20-mer peptide each, paired with topical imiquimod. For these TCRs, the target antigens are not known. Material: PBMCs, obtained from a glioma patient whose treatment included an IDH1 peptide vaccine. The receptor source for this set is a woman aged 40 to 49 with glioma. Some clones in this sample may be carry-over from other donors' samples.

By frequency in the sample, this clone is medium-sized. The chain employs TRBV11-2 and TRBJ1-1; no clear D gene. The CDR3 is 15 residues long. Trimming stripped 3 bases from V and 4 bases from J, with 15 bases between. The germline gives CDR1 SGHAT, CDR2 FQNNGV. CDR3 sequence reads: CASSFNRRAATEAFF. The CDR3 DNA sequence: TGTGCCAGCAGCTTTAACCGGAGGGCTGCCACTGAAGCTTTCTTT.

This clone was seen a few times. The chain has TRBV28 and TRBJ1-1; TRBD1 matches 7 bases. The CDR3 runs to 14 residues. CDR1 MDHEN and CDR2 SYDVKM come from the germline V gene. V lost 4 bases and J lost 1; bases outside the gene matches: 3. The CDR3 loop reads CASSYRDRNTEAFF. As DNA, the CDR3 is TGTGCCAGCAGTTATAGGGACAGGAACACTGAAGCTTTCTTT. Supplemented by reference TRBV28 and TRBJ1-1, the full variable domain reads DVKVTQSSRYLVKRTGEKVFLECVQDMDHENMFWYRQDPGLGLRLIYFSYDVKMKEKGDIPEGYSVSREKKERFSLILESASTNQTSMYLCASSYRDRNTEAFFGQGTRLTVV.

The count of this clone is one. The V gene is TRBV19, the J gene TRBJ1-5; TRBD1 matches 11 bases. With V trimmed by 3 bases and J by 2 bases, 15 bases remained unmatched. The CDR3 is 20 residues long. Germline V gives CDR1 LNHDA, CDR2 SQIVND (reference sequence). The CDR3 is CASSITPGTGGNRGNQPQHF. The CDR3 DNA follows: TGTGCCAGTAGTATTACACCCGGGACAGGGGGTAATCGGGGCAATCAGCCCCAGCATTTT.

The chain carries TRBV11-2 and TRBJ2-2, with TRBD2 identical over 13 bases. With V trimmed by 6 bases and J by 7 bases, 5 bases remained unmatched. The CDR3 length is 15 residues. The V gene's germline CDR1 is SGHAT and CDR2 FQNNGV. The CDR3, as DNA: TGTGCCAGCAGACGGACTAGCGGGAGAGACGGGGAGCTGTTTTTT. Its protein is CASRRTSGRDGELFF.

This clone was found once. The chain links TRBV4-1 to TRBJ2-7; unclear D gene. There are 15 residues in the CDR3. Germline V gene data show CDR1 as MGHRA and CDR2 as YSYEKL. Deletions cut 0 bases from V and 2 bases from J, with 11 bases between. In nucleotides, the CDR3 is TGCGCCAGCAGCCAAGACCGCGCGGAAACCTACGAGCAGTACTTC. Amino acids: CASSQDRAETYEQYF.

This chain links TRBV2 with TRBJ2-7; either TRBD1 or TRBD2 may fit D (6 bases each). The CDR3 has 14 amino acids. Deletions cut 4 bases from V and 6 bases from J, with 16 bases between. Germline V gives CDR1 SNHLY, CDR2 FYNNEI. The CDR3 here is CASSGGGPGLEQYF. DNA of the CDR3: TGTGCCAGCAGTGGAGGGGGGCCAGGTCTCGAGCAGTACTTC.

V gene TRBV6-5 combines with J gene TRBJ1-2, with 7 bases matching TRBD1. The CDR3 is 13 amino acids. Germline CDR1 is MNHEY and CDR2 is SVGAGI. The V segment lost 6 bases and the J segment 6 bases; nucleotides outside the gene matches: 7. CDR3 in amino acids: CASRTGWADGYTF. The CDR3 DNA follows: TGTGCCAGCAGGACAGGGTGGGCGGATGGCTACACCTTC.

J is TRBJ2-7 and V is TRBV10-3, with D possibly TRBD2 on 6 matching bases. There are 14 residues in the CDR3. CDR1 is ENHRY, CDR2 SYGVKD, per germline. Trimming removed 2 bases from V and 0 bases from J, with 8 bases in between. The CDR3 coding sequence is TGTGCCATCAGTGAGAGGCGGGGCTCCTACGAGCAGTACTTC. Protein product: CAISERRGSYEQYF.

This clone is a singleton in its sample. This chain joins TRBV29-1 and TRBJ1-1; D is unresolved. The CDR3 runs 12 residues. Germline loops: CDR1 SQVTM, CDR2 ANQGSEA. The V end was cut by 4 bases, the J end by 10 bases, with 16 bases between. The CDR3 is CSVAEGGGRAFF. The CDR3 coding sequence is TGCAGCGTTGCGGAGGGTGGTGGGCGAGCTTTCTTT.

This clone was recorded only once. This rearrangement joins TRBV7-6 to TRBJ1-5; 8 bases line up with TRBD1. CDR1 and CDR2 (germline): SGHVS, FNYEAQ. This CDR3 is 14 amino acids long. Trimming cost V 5 bases and J 6 bases; bases outside gene matches: 6. The CDR3: CASSPGQGGQPQHF. The DNA of the CDR3 is TGTGCCAGCAGCCCTGGACAGGGCGGTCAGCCCCAGCATTTT.

This sequence joins TRBV7-8 and TRBJ1-1; 9 bases fit TRBD1. The CDR3 sequence is 14 residues long. CDR1 and CDR2 (germline): SGHVS, FQNEAQ. V gave up 0 bases and J gave up 10 bases; unmatched junction bases: 6. Written as DNA, the CDR3 is TGTGCCAGCAGCTTAGCTTACAGGGGGCGCGGAGCTTTCTTT. Translation: CASSLAYRGRGAFF.

The chain joins TRBV19 to TRBJ1-5; tentatively, D is TRBD1 (6 bases). V was shortened by 5 bases and J by 4 bases, with 12 bases between the two germline ends. The germline V gene has CDR1 LNHDA and CDR2 SQIVND (reference sequence). The CDR3 runs to 14 residues. CDR3: CASSRGGPNQPQHF. The CDR3 coding sequence is TGTGCCAGTAGTCGAGGGGGACCAAATCAGCCCCAGCATTTT.

V usage is TRBV28 and J usage is TRBJ1-3, with D unresolved. Trimming left V 6 bases short and J 0 bases short, with 6 bases between. Per germline, CDR1 MDHEN and CDR2 SYDVKM. This CDR3 comprises 13 residues. The CDR3 sequence: CASRPYSGNTIYF. Written as DNA, the CDR3 is TGTGCCAGCAGGCCTTACTCTGGAAACACCATATATTTT.

This rearrangement joins TRBV19 to TRBJ2-3, with a weak D call TRBD2 (6 bases). The germline V gene has CDR1 LNHDA and CDR2 SQIVND (reference sequence). The V gene lost 3 bases and the J gene lost 5 bases, with 15 bases spanning the gap. The CDR3 loop spans 15 amino acids. The CDR3 region is CASSMFREVGDTQYF. The CDR3 coding sequence is TGTGCCAGTAGTATGTTTAGGGAGGTCGGAGATACGCAGTATTTT. The full variable domain, with the rest looked up from reference TRBV19 and TRBJ2-3, is DGGITQSPKYLFRKEGQNVTLSCEQNLNHDAMYWYRQDPGQGLRLIYYSQIVNDFQKGDIAEGYSVSREKKESFPLTVTSAQKNPTAFYLCASSMFREVGDTQYFGPGTRLTVL.

This chain links TRBV4-2 with TRBJ1-5, with a possible D match to TRBD1 (5 bases). Trimming removed 1 base from V and 5 bases from J, with 15 bases in between. The CDR3 sequence is 16 residues long. Germline CDR1 is LGHNA and CDR2 is YNFKEQ. CDR3 bases: TGTGCCAGCAGCCAAGTTCGGGGGAATGAGGATCAGCCCCAGCATTTT. Residues: CASSQVRGNEDQPQHF.